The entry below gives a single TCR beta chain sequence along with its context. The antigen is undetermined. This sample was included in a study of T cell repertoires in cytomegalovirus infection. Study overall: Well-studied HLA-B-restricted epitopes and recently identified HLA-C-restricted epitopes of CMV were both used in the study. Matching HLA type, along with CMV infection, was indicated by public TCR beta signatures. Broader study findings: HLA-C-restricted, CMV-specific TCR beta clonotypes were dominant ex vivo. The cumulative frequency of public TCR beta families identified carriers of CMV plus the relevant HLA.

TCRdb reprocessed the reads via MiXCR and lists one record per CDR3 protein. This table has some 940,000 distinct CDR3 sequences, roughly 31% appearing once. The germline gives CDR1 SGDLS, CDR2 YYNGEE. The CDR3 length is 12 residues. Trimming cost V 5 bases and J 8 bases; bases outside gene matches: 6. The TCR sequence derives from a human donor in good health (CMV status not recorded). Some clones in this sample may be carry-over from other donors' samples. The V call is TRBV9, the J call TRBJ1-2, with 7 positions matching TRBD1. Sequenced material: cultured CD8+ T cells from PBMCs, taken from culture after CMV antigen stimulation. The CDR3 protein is CASRDRVRGYTF. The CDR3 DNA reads TGTGCCAGCAGAGACAGGGTCCGGGGCTACACCTTC.